One and the same sample provided the 18 T cell receptor beta chains below, sequenced in a study of T cells in Graves' hyperthyroidism and ophthalmopathy. There were TCR beta CDR3 regions amplified from RNA transcripts. First-round RT-PCR of the TCR CDR3 relied on the HTBI primer set. TCRdb redid the calling of the multiplex PCR reads with MiXCR, one entry per CDR3 protein. The repertoire includes 200,000 or so distinct CDR3 sequences, approximately 16% of them detected once, and roughly 49% sits in the top ten. Material for sequencing was blood. These receptors all come from a woman aged 50 to 65 with Graves' hyperthyroidism.

In this sample, this clonotype turned up a few times. This could be a read error, since a much larger clone is one nucleotide away. This chain links TRBV2 with TRBJ2-1; 9 nucleotides match TRBD1. This CDR3 is built from 15 residues. From germline, CDR1 is SNHLY and CDR2 FYNNEI. The junction had 11 bases not matched to a gene; V was cut back by 8 bases and J by 6 bases. CDR3 DNA sequence: TGTGCCAGCGAATACTCGGGACAGGGCGGCAATGAGCAGTTCTTC. This sequence encodes CASEYSGQGGNEQFF.

The gene calls are TRBV5-1 and TRBJ2-2; possibly TRBD1 for D (6 bases). Germline V CDR1 and CDR2: SGHRS, YFSETQ. V dropped 4 bases and J dropped 4 bases, with 8 bases sitting between them. The CDR3 length is 13 residues. CDR3 residues: CASSTQGTGELFF. CDR3 DNA sequence: TGCGCCAGCAGCACACAGGGCACCGGGGAGCTGTTTTTT.

This clonotype was counted at least ten times. The CDR3 bases are TGCGCCAGCAGCCGTCCGGGATCCGCGACCTACGAGCAGTACTTC. It encodes CASSRPGSATYEQYF. The chain combines TRBV4-1 with TRBJ2-7, with a possible D match to TRBD2 (5 bases). Trimming took 4 bases from V and 2 from J, leaving 15 bases between them. CDR3 length: 15 amino acids. CDR1 is MGHRA, CDR2 YSYEKL, per germline.

The chain links TRBV3-1 to TRBJ2-7, with 12 bases lining up with TRBD2. Germline CDR1 and CDR2: LGHDT and YNNKEL (reference sequence). Trimming took 3 bases from V and 6 from J; bases not matched to a gene: 3. The CDR3 is made up of 14 amino acids. CDR3 sequence: CASSHLAGGAEQYF. As DNA, the CDR3 is TGTGCCAGCAGCCACCTAGCGGGAGGGGCCGAGCAGTACTTC.

The chain joins TRBV11-3 to TRBJ2-3, with 7 bases lining up with TRBD2. V was clipped by 5 bases and J by 0 bases; unmatched bases: 5. Germline-derived CDR1 and CDR2 are SGHNT and YENEEA. The CDR3 length is 15 residues. CDR3 nucleotide sequence: TGTGCCAGCAGCCGCGGGGGACTCAGCACAGATACGCAGTATTTT. Translated, it gives CASSRGGLSTDTQYF.

There are many counts of this clonotype. The chain couples TRBV6-1 to TRBJ2-5; D ambiguous. The CDR3 runs 14 residues. The V gene's germline CDR1 is MNHNS and CDR2 SASEGT. V was trimmed by 5 bases and J by 2 bases, leaving 12 bases between them. CDR3 in amino acids: CASSLGSPQETQYF. CDR3 nucleotide sequence: TGTGCCAGCAGTCTCGGATCCCCACAAGAGACCCAGTACTTC.

This clonotype was found a few times. This chain links TRBV5-6 with TRBJ2-3; 7 bases fit TRBD1. Trimming cost V 0 bases and J 4 bases; bases outside gene matches: 8. The CDR3 is made up of 16 amino acids. Germline V gives CDR1 SGHDT, CDR2 YYEEEE. DNA of the CDR3: TGTGCCAGCAGCTTGGGACAGGGTATGGTTGCAGATACGCAGTATTTT. Protein sequence: CASSLGQGMVADTQYF.

The chain links TRBV2 to TRBJ2-1; the D gene is possibly TRBD2 (5 bases). The germline gives CDR1 SNHLY, CDR2 FYNNEI. Trimming took 8 bases from V and 4 from J, leaving 12 bases between them. The CDR3 is 13 amino acids. Here the CDR3 reads CASGKRLYNEQFF. CDR3 nucleotide sequence: TGTGCCAGCGGGAAACGACTATACAATGAGCAGTTCTTC. The complete variable domain, with remaining parts taken from reference TRBV2 and TRBJ2-1, reads EPEVTQTPSHQVTQMGQEVILRCVPISNHLYFYWYRQILGQKVEFLVSFYNNEISEKSEIFDDQFSVERPDGSNFTLKIRSTKLEDSAMYFCASGKRLYNEQFFGPGTRLTVL.

V usage is TRBV20-1 and J usage is TRBJ1-3; possible D gene TRBD1, 6 bases. Germline CDR1 and CDR2: DFQATT and SNEGSKA (reference sequence). V was cut by 2 bases and J by 0 bases, with 8 bases left in between. This CDR3 spans 14 amino acids. CDR3 protein: CSARLQGSGNTIYF. In nucleotides, the CDR3 is TGCAGTGCTAGACTACAGGGCTCTGGAAACACCATATATTTT.

This chain uses TRBV11-2 with TRBJ2-1, with 8 bases identical to TRBD2. The germline V gene has CDR1 SGHAT and CDR2 FQNNGV. CDR3 length equals 15 residues. V shed 5 bases and J 8 bases; nucleotides not matched to a gene: 11. CDR3: CASSPGAGGSDEQFF. The CDR3 DNA sequence: TGTGCCAGCAGCCCAGGGGCGGGAGGTAGCGATGAGCAGTTCTTC.

The J gene is TRBJ1-2, the V gene TRBV10-3, with D unresolved. V was trimmed by 0 bases and J by 0 bases, leaving 8 bases between them. The length of the CDR3 is 15 residues. Germline V gene lookup returns CDR1 ENHRY and CDR2 SYGVKD. CDR3 residues: CAISESSAANYGYTF. The CDR3 bases are TGTGCCATCAGTGAGTCGTCGGCGGCTAACTATGGCTACACCTTC.

This clonotype has more than one count but fewer than ten. The chain couples TRBV19 to TRBJ2-7; D is perhaps TRBD1 or TRBD2 (6 bases each). Germline V gene data show CDR1 as LNHDA and CDR2 as SQIVND (reference sequence). V was pared by 4 bases and J by 5 bases, with 18 bases between. The CDR3 runs to 15 residues. The CDR3 coding sequence is TGTGCCAGTAGTAGGGCGTTATGGGGGGCTAACGAGCAGTACTTC. Protein sequence: CASSRALWGANEQYF.

This clonotype was found many times. The chain joins TRBV27 to TRBJ1-1, with D possibly being TRBD1 (6 bases). The V and J ends lost 4 bases and 4 bases respectively, with 13 bases between them. CDR1 and CDR2 from the germline V gene are MNHEY and SMNVEV (reference sequence). The CDR3 runs to 14 residues. The CDR3 is CASSSGVSGTEAFF. The DNA for the CDR3 is TGTGCCAGCAGTTCAGGGGTTAGCGGCACTGAAGCTTTCTTT.

In its sample, this clonotype was seen a few times. V and J are TRBV20-1 and TRBJ2-7; D could derive from TRBD1 or TRBD2 (5 bases each). The CDR3 is 11 amino acids. Germline V CDR1 and CDR2: DFQATT, SNEGSKA (reference sequence). This CDR3 reads CSAWWGNEQYF. The CDR3 bases are TGCAGCGCCTGGTGGGGGAACGAGCAGTACTTC.

As regards this clonotype: This may be a read error, as it is one base from a much larger clone. The chain has TRBV9 and TRBJ2-7, with 12 positions matching TRBD2. Unmatched junction bases numbered 14, after V lost 0 bases and J lost 7 bases. Germline V lookup: CDR1 SGDLS, CDR2 YYNGEE. The CDR3 covers 18 residues. DNA of the CDR3: TGTGCCAGCAGCGTAGTTACTAGCGGGAGGAACCTCCCCAGTGAGCAGTACTTC. This codes for CASSVVTSGRNLPSEQYF.

This clonotype showed up many times. The genes are TRBV18 and TRBJ2-7, with D unresolved. Germline CDR1 KGHSH, CDR2 LQKENI. The CDR3 consists of 16 residues. V gave up 4 bases and J gave up 4 bases, with 20 bases separating them. For the CDR3, the DNA is TGTGCCAGCTCACTAACCGGGTCTCTCCGCGTTTACGAGCAGTACTTC. This gives the protein CASSLTGSLRVYEQYF.

In this sample, this clonotype turned up many times. The chain links TRBV19 to TRBJ1-2; D remains ambiguous. Trimming pared 9 bases from V and 8 bases from J, leaving 22 bases between. Germline V gives CDR1 LNHDA, CDR2 SQIVND (reference sequence). CDR3 length equals 14 residues. CDR3 protein: CASWILGQPRGYTF. The CDR3 DNA follows: TGTGCCAGCTGGATATTAGGTCAACCGCGAGGCTACACCTTC.

The table lists this clonotype with a few counts. The chain is built from TRBV27 and TRBJ2-1; 8 positions match TRBD2. CDR3 size: 15 residues. From germline, CDR1 is MNHEY and CDR2 SMNVEV (reference sequence). The junction had 7 bases not matched to a gene; V was cut back by 3 bases and J by 6 bases. The CDR3 bases are TGTGCCAGCAGTTTTGCGGGAGGTTTCCTCAATGAGCAGTTCTTC. This gives the protein CASSFAGGFLNEQFF.